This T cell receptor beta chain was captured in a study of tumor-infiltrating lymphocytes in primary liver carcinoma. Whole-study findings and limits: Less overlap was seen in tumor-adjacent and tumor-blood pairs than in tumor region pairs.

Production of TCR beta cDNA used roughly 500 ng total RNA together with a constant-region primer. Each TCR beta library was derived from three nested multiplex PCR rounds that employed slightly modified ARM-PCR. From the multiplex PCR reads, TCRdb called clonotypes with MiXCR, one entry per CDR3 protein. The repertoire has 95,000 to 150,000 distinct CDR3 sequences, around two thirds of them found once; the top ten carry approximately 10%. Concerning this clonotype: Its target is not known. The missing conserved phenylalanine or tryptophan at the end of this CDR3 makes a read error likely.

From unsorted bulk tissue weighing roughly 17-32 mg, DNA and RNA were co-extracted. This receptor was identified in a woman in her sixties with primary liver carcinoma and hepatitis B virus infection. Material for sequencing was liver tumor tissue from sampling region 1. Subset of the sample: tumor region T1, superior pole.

CDR3 loop: CASSREFNTEAFL. CDR3 DNA: TGTGCCAGCAGCCGCGAGTTCAACACTGAAGCTTTCTTA. The chain joins TRBV5-5 to TRBJ1-1; D remains unclear. This CDR3 is built from 13 residues. Looked up from germline, CDR1 is SGHKS and CDR2 is YYEKEE (reference sequence). V lost 4 bases to trimming and J lost 2 bases, with 9 bases between them.